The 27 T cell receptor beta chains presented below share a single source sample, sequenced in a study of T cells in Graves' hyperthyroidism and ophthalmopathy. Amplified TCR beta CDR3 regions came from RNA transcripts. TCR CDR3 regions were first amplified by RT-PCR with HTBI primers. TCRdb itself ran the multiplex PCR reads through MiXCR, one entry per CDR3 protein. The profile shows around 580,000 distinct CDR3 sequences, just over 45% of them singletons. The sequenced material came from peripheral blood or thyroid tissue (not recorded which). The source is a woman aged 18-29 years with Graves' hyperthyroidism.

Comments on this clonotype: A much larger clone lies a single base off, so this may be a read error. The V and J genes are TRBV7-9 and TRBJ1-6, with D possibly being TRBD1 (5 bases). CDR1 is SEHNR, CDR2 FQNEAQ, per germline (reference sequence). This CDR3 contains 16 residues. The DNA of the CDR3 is TGTGCCAGCAGTTTATCGAGCCAGGGTGGTAATCCACCCCTCCACTTT. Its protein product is CASSLSSQGGNPPLHF.

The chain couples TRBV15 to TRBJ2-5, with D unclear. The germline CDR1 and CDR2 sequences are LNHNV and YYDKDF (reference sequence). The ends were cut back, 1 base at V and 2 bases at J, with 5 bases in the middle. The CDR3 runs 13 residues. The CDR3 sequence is CATSRGVQETQYF. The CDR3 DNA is TGTGCCACCAGCAGAGGGGTTCAAGAGACCCAGTACTTC.

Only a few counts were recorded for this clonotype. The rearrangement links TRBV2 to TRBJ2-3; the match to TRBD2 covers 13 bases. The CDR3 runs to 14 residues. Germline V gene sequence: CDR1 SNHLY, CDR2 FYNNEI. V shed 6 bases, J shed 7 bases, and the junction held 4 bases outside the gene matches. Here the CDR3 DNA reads TGTGCCAGCAGACTAGCGGGAGGGCCGAATACGCAGTATTTT. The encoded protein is CASRLAGGPNTQYF.

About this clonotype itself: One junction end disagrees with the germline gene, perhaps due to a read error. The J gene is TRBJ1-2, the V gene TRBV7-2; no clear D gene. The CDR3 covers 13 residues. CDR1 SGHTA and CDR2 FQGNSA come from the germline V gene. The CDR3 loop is CASRSDGNYGCAF. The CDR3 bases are TGTGCCAGCAGATCCGACGGAAACTATGGCTGCGCCTTC.

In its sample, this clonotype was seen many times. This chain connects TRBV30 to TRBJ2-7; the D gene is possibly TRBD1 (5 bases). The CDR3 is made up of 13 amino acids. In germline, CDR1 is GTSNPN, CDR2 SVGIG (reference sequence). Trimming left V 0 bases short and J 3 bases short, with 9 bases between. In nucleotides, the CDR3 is TGTGCCTGGAGTGTAGACAGCAACTACGAGCAGTACTTC. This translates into CAWSVDSNYEQYF.

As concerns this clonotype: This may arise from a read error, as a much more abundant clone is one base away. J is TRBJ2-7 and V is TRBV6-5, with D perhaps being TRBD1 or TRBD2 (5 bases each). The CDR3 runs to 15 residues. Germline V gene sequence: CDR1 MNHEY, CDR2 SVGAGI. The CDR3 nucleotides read TGTGCCACCAGTTACCTCGGGACGGGCTCCTACGAGCAGTACTTC. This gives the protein CATSYLGTGSYEQYF.

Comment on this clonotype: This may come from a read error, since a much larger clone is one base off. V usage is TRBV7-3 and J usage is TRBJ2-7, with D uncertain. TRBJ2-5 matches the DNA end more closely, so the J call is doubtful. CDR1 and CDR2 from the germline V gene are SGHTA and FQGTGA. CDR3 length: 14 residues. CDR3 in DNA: TGTGCCAGCAGACAACTCCGGGCCCAAGAGACCCAGTACTTC. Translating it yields CASRQLRAQETQYF.

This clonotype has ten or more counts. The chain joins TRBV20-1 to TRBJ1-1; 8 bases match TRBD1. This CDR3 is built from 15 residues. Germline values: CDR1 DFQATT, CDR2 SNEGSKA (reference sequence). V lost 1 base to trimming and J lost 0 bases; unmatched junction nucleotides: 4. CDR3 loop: CSARARDRLNTEAFF. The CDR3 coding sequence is TGCAGTGCTAGAGCGAGGGACAGGTTGAACACTGAAGCTTTCTTT.

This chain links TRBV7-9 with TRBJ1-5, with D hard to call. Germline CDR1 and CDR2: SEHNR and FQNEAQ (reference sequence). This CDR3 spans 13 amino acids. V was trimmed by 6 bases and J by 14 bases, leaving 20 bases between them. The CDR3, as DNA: TGTGCCAGCAGTGAGACTAGCCGAGCCTACGAGCATTTT. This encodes CASSETSRAYEHF. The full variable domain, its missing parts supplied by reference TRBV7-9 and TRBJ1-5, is DTGVSQNPRHKITKRGQNVTFRCDPISEHNRLYWYRQTLGQGPEFLTYFQNEAQLEKSRLLSDRFSAERPKGSFSTLEIQRTEQGDSAMYLCASSETSRAYEHFGDGTRLSIL.

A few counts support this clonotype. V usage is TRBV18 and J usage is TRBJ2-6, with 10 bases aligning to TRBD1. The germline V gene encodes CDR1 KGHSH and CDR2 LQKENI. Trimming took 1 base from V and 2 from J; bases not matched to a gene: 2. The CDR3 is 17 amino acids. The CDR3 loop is CASSPLGQGAGANVLTF. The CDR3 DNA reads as TGTGCCAGCTCACCACTAGGACAGGGGGCTGGGGCCAACGTCCTGACTTTC.

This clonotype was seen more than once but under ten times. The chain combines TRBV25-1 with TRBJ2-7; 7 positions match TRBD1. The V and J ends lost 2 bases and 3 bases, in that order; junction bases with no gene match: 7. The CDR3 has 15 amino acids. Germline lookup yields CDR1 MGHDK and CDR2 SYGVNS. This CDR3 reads CASSEVGRQGYEQYF. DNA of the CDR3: TGTGCCAGCAGTGAAGTGGGGCGACAGGGCTACGAGCAGTACTTC.

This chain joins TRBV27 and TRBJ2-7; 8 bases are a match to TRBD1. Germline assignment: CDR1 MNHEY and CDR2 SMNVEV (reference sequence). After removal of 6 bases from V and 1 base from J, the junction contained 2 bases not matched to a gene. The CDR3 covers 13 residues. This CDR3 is CASRQGESYEQYF. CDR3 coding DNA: TGTGCCAGCAGACAGGGGGAGTCCTACGAGCAGTACTTC.

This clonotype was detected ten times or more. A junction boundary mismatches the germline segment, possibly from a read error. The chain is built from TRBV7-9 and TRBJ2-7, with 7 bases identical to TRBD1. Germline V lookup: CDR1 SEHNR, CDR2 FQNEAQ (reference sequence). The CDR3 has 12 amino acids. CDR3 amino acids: CASSWTGQRWDF. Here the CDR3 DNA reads TGTGCCAGCAGCTGGACAGGACAGAGGTGGGACTTC.

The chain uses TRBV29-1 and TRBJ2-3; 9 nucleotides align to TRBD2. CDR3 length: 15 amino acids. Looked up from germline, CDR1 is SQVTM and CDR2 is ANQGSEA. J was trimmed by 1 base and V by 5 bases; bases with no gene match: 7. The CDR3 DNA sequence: TGCAGCGTTTGTAAAGCGGGAGGTGGCACAGATACGCAGTATTTT. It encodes CSVCKAGGGTDTQYF.

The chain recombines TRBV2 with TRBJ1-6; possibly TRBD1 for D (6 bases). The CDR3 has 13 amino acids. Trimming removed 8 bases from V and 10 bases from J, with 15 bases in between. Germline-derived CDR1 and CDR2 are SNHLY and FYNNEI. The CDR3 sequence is CASLTTGGSPLHF. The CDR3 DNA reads TGTGCCAGCCTTACGACAGGAGGGTCACCCCTCCACTTT.

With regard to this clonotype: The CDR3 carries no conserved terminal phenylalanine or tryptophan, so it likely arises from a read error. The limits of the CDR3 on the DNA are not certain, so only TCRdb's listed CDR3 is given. The CDR3 reads CASSAPELANT. This sequence joins TRBV5-4 and TRBJ1-3. The germline V gene encodes CDR1 SGHNT and CDR2 YYREEE (reference sequence). Ends included, the CDR3 has 11 residues.

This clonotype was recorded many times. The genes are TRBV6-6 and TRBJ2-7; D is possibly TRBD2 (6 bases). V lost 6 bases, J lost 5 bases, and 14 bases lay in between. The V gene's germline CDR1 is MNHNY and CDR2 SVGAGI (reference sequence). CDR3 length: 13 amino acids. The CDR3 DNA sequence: TGTGCCAGCAGACCCACGGGGGAGCACGAGCAGTACTTC. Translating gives CASRPTGEHEQYF.

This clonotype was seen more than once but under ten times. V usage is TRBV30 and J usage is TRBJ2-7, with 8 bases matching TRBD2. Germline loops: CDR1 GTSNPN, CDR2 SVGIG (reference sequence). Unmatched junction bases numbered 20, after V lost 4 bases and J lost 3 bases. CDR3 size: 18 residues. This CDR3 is CAWNLAGDPFEAIYEQYF. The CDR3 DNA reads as TGTGCCTGGAACCTAGCGGGCGACCCTTTCGAGGCCATCTACGAGCAGTACTTC. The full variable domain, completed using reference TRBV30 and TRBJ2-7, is SQTIHQWPATLVQPVGSPLSLECTVEGTSNPNLYWYRQAAGRGLQLLFYSVGIGQISSEVPQNLSASRPQDRQFILSSKKLLLSDSGFYLCAWNLAGDPFEAIYEQYFGPGTRLTVT.

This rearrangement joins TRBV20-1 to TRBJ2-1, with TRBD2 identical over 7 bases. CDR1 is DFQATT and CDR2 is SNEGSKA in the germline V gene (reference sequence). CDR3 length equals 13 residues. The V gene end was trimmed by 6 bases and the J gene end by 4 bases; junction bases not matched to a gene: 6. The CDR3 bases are TGCAGTGCCGCGGGAGATGGGTACAATGAGCAGTTCTTC. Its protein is CSAAGDGYNEQFF.

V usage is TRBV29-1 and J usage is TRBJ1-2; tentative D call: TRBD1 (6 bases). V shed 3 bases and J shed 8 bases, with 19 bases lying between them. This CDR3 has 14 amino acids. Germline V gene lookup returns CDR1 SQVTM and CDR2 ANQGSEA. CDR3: CSVEAGHPLRGYTF. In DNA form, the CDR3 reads TGCAGCGTTGAGGCGGGACACCCTCTTCGCGGCTACACCTTC. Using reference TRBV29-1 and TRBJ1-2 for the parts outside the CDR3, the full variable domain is SAVISQKPSRDICQRGTSLTIQCQVDSQVTMMFWYRQQPGQSLTLIATANQGSEATYESGFVIDKFPISRPNLTFSTLTVSNMSPEDSSIYLCSVEAGHPLRGYTFGSGTRLTVV.

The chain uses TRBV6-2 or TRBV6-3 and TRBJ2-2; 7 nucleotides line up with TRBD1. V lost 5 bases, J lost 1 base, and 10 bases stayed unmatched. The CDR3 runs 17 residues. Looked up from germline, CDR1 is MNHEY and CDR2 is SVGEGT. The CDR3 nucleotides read TGTGCCAGCAGTCTACGCCTACAGGGGCGGAACACCGGGGAGCTGTTTTTT. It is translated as CASSLRLQGRNTGELFF.

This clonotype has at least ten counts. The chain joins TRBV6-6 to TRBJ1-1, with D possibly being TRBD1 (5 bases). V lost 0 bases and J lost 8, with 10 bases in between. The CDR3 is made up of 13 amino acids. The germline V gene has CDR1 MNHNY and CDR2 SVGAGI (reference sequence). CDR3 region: CASSYSKTEEAFF. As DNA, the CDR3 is TGTGCCAGCAGTTACTCGAAGACAGAAGAAGCTTTCTTT.

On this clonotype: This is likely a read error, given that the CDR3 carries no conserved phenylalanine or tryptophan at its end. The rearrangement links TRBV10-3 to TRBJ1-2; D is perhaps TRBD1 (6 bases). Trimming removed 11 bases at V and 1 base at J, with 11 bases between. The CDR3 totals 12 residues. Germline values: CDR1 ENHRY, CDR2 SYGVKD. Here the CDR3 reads CASTGSNYGYTP. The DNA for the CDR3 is TGTGCCTCTACAGGGAGTAACTATGGCTACACCCCC.

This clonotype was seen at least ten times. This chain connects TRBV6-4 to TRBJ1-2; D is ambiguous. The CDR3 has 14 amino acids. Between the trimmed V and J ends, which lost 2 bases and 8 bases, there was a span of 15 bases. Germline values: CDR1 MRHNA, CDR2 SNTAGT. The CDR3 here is CASSDGRGRRGYTF. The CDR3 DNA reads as TGTGCCAGCAGTGACGGCAGAGGGCGGAGGGGCTACACCTTC.

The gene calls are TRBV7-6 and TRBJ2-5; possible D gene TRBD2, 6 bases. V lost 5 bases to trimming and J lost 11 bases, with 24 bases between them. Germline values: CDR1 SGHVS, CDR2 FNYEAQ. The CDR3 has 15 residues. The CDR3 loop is CASSLLGGGIDTQYF. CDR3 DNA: TGTGCCAGCAGCCTCTTGGGAGGAGGCATAGATACGCAGTACTTC. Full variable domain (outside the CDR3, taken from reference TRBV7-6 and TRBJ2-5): GAGVSQSPRYKVTKRGQDVALRCDPISGHVSLYWYRQALGQGPEFLTYFNYEAQQDKSGLPNDRFSAERPEGSISTLTIQRTEQRDSAMYRCASSLLGGGIDTQYFGPGTRLLVL.

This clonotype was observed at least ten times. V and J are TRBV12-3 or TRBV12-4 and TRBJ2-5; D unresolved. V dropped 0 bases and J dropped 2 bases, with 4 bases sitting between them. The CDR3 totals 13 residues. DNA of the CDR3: TGTGCCAGCAGTTTAGCCATACAAGAGACCCAGTACTTC. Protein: CASSLAIQETQYF.

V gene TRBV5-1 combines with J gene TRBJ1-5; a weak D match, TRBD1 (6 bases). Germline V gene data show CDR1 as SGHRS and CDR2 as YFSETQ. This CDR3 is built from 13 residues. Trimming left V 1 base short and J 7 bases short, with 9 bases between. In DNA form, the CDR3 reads TGCGCCAGCAGCTTGCTACAGGGCCAGCCCCAGCATTTT. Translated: CASSLLQGQPQHF.